The clone carrying this T cell receptor (beta chain) was counted a single time. Its antigen remains unknown. The data originate from a study of cytomegalovirus exposure and HLA in healthy donors. Study outcomes and limitations: The tendency of first-cohort TCR clusters to co-occur in the 100 to 150 validation repertoires was identified by a subsequent analysis. Cytomegalovirus-associated status was assigned to approximately 160 TCR beta chains.

The germline gives CDR1 SEHNR, CDR2 FQNEAQ (reference sequence). The CDR3 spans 15 residues. V lost 4 bases and J 3 bases, leaving 15 bases between the germline ends. Sequencing used immunoSEQ multiplex PCR; TCRdb keeps in-frame clones, though not all of them. In the table there are under 150,000 clones, around 85% of which are singletons. The chain has TRBV7-9 and TRBJ2-5, with D perhaps TRBD2 (7 bases). The source of this sequence is a young man in good health and CMV-seronegative. Sequencing was performed on PBMCs. The CDR3 nucleotides read TGTGCCAGCAGCTCGTTACTAGGGGGGGAAGAGACCCAGTACTTC. Its protein is CASSSLLGGEETQYF. Full variable domain (outside the CDR3, taken from reference TRBV7-9 and TRBJ2-5): DTGVSQNPRHKITKRGQNVTFRCDPISEHNRLYWYRQTLGQGPEFLTYFQNEAQLEKSRLLSDRFSAERPKGSFSTLEIQRTEQGDSAMYLCASSSLLGGEETQYFGPGTRLLVL.